Following are 10 T cell receptor beta chains from one sample sequenced in a study of spatial heterogeneity in lung cancer. Regarding time point: sample taken at primary tumor resection. TCRdb recomputed calls from the 5' RACE reads with MiXCR, one row per CDR3 protein. The table lists approximately 24,000 distinct CDR3 sequences, 4% to 5% of them singletons. Sequences were derived from PBMCs, sampled at surgery. Receptors originate from a male donor with early-stage non-small cell lung cancer.

This clonotype was seen repeatedly, ten times or more. CDR3: CASSPLGRDEQFF. Here the CDR3 DNA reads TGTGCCAGCAGCCCACTAGGAAGGGATGAGCAGTTCTTC. V is TRBV7-9 and J is TRBJ2-1; weak D call: TRBD2 (5 bases). The germline V gene encodes CDR1 SEHNR and CDR2 FQNEAQ (reference sequence). V was cut by 5 bases and J by 8 bases, with 13 bases left in between. CDR3 size: 13 residues. The variable domain in full, with the rest retrieved from reference TRBV7-9 and TRBJ2-1, is DTGVSQNPRHKITKRGQNVTFRCDPISEHNRLYWYRQTLGQGPEFLTYFQNEAQLEKSRLLSDRFSAERPKGSFSTLEIQRTEQGDSAMYLCASSPLGRDEQFFGPGTRLTVL.

The genes are TRBV5-1 and TRBJ2-7; D tentatively reads TRBD1 or TRBD2 (5 bases each). Trimming pared 0 bases from V and 2 bases from J, leaving 21 bases between. This CDR3 is 18 amino acids long. Per the germline V gene, CDR1 is SGHRS and CDR2 is YFSETQ. CDR3 sequence (DNA): TGCGCCAGCAGCTTGGCTTCCCTTAATTTCGGGACGCCCTACGAGCAGTACTTC. Its translation is CASSLASLNFGTPYEQYF.

There are many counts of this clonotype. The junction departs from germline at one end; a sequencing error may be responsible. This rearrangement joins TRBV18 to TRBJ1-3, with 9 nucleotides matching TRBD1. Germline V gene lookup returns CDR1 KGHSH and CDR2 LQKENI. The CDR3 sequence is 11 residues long. CDR3 protein: CASSPGQGEHF. CDR3 sequence (DNA): TGTGCCAGCTCACCGGGACAGGGAGAACATTTT. Full variable domain (rest looked up from reference TRBV18 and TRBJ1-3): NAGVMQNPRHLVRRRGQEARLRCSPMKGHSHVYWYRQLPEEGLKFMVYLQKENIIDESGMPKERFSAEFPKEGPSILRIQQVVRGDSAAYFCASSPGQGEHFGEGSWLTVV.

The gene calls are TRBV29-1 and TRBJ2-7; the match to TRBD2 covers 13 bases. V dropped 6 bases and J dropped 0; count of bases not matched to a gene: 2. Germline values: CDR1 SQVTM, CDR2 ANQGSEA. CDR3 length equals 14 residues. CDR3 nucleotides: TGCAGCGTGGGACTAGCGGGGATCTCCTACGAGCAGTACTTC. It is translated as CSVGLAGISYEQYF.

To note about this clonotype: Compared with germline, one end of the junction differs, possibly owing to a read error. V gene TRBV20-1 combines with J gene TRBJ1-4; D gene unclear. The CDR3 has 14 residues. Germline values: CDR1 DFQATT, CDR2 SNEGSKA (reference sequence). The DNA for the CDR3 is TGCAGTGCTAGCCGCGGACCCCGTAATCAAAAACTGTTTTTT. Encoded protein: CSASRGPRNQKLFF.

This chain links TRBV6-6 with TRBJ2-7; D is undetermined. Germline CDR1 and CDR2: MNHNY and SVGAGI (reference sequence). V was shortened by 7 bases and J by 6 bases, with 19 bases between the two germline ends. This CDR3 is built from 14 residues. The CDR3 sequence is CASTPPPGESEQYF. The CDR3 DNA is TGTGCCAGCACCCCCCCGCCTGGCGAATCCGAGCAGTACTTC.

There are many counts of this clonotype. The rearrangement links TRBV18 to TRBJ1-6; D unclear. CDR1 is KGHSH and CDR2 is LQKENI in the germline V gene. This CDR3 comprises 13 residues. Trimming took 4 bases from V and 7 from J, leaving 8 bases between them. The CDR3 DNA reads as TGTGCCAGCTCACAGAACGAGAATTCACCCCTCCACTTT. Its protein is CASSQNENSPLHF. The variable domain in full, completed from reference TRBV18 and TRBJ1-6, reads NAGVMQNPRHLVRRRGQEARLRCSPMKGHSHVYWYRQLPEEGLKFMVYLQKENIIDESGMPKERFSAEFPKEGPSILRIQQVVRGDSAAYFCASSQNENSPLHFGNGTRLTVT.

This clonotype was detected many times. The chain links TRBV10-3 to TRBJ1-2; D is unresolved. Germline assignment: CDR1 ENHRY and CDR2 SYGVKD. The V and J ends lost 0 bases and 8 bases respectively, with 7 bases between them. CDR3 length equals 12 residues. The CDR3 coding sequence is TGTGCCATCAGTGAGTCAATGAAAGGCTACACCTTC. Translation gives CAISESMKGYTF.

The sample holds many counts of this clonotype. One end of the junction varies from germline; a read error may be responsible. The CDR3: CASSDDAGARAHF. The CDR3 DNA reads as TGTGCCAGCAGTGACGATGCCGGGGCACGGGCGCACTTC. This chain links TRBV2 with TRBJ2-7; D is perhaps TRBD1 or TRBD2 (5 bases each). In germline, CDR1 is SNHLY, CDR2 FYNNEI. The CDR3 runs to 13 residues.

This clonotype was observed many times. The rearrangement links TRBV10-3 to TRBJ2-5; no firm D call. Looked up from germline, CDR1 is ENHRY and CDR2 is SYGVKD. The CDR3 contains 13 residues. The V end was cut by 3 bases, the J end by 1 base, with 6 bases between. In DNA, the CDR3 is TGTGCCATCAGTGACTCGACCCAAGAGACCCAGTACTTC. This encodes CAISDSTQETQYF.